This is a list of T cell receptor beta chains from one sample in a study of T cell repertoires in cytomegalovirus infection. Antigens of these TCRs are unknown. TCRdb passed the reads through MiXCR, listing each CDR3 protein once. The sample includes roughly 80,000 distinct CDR3 sequences, around 25% seen only once; the top ten take 50%. The sequencing here drew on CD8+ T cells from cultured PBMCs, taken from culture after CMV antigen stimulation. The receptors were sampled from a human donor in good health (CMV status not recorded). Some clones in this sample may be carry-over from other donors' samples. Both conserved end residues are part of each CDR3. The D gene is left open where the match is weak. Where a row states a size, it is once, few, many or the class of an expanded clone; other rows omit it.

size	D	V	J	DNA	CDR3
few	-	TRBV6-2/TRBV6-3	TRBJ2-7	TGTGCCAGCAGTTACGTTGCTAGCAGCCCTCCCGATTCCTACGAGCAGTACTTC	CASSYVASSPPDSYEQYF
few	-	TRBV6-6	TRBJ2-5	TGTGCCACCGGACCCTCAGAGACCCAGTACTTC	CATGPSETQYF
few	TRBD1	TRBV18	TRBJ2-2	TGTGCCAGCTCACCACTCGACAGGGGCGTGAACACCGGGGAGCTGTTTTTT	CASSPLDRGVNTGELFF
-	-	TRBV4-1	TRBJ2-5	TGCGCCAGCAGCCAAGAGATATGGGGAGGCCAAGAGACCCAGTACTTC	CASSQEIWGGQETQYF
-	-	TRBV7-9	TRBJ2-1	TGTGCCAGCAGCGAAACCGTGGGACAAAGGTACAATGAGCAGTTCTTC	CASSETVGQRYNEQFF
few	-	TRBV4-3	TRBJ1-4	TGCGCCAGCAGCCAAGATATGGGGGCAACTAATGAAAAACTGTTTTTT	CASSQDMGATNEKLFF
few	-	TRBV4-3	TRBJ2-6	TGCGCCAGCAGCCAGGAAGGGACAGGGGCCAACGTCCTGACTTTC	CASSQEGTGANVLTF
-	-	TRBV7-9	TRBJ1-2	TGTGCCAGCAGTTCGGACACTAACTATGGCTACACCTTC	CASSSDTNYGYTF
many	-	TRBV7-2	TRBJ2-2	TGTGCCAGCAGCTTAGCGCGGGCGGGGAGACTGAACACCGGGGAGCTGTTTTTT	CASSLARAGRLNTGELFF
-	TRBD1	TRBV19	TRBJ2-1	TGTGCCAGTAGTCTCCCGGGACAGGGGGCTTTCAATGAGCAGTTCTTC	CASSLPGQGAFNEQFF
-	TRBD1	TRBV4-3	TRBJ2-7	TGCGCCAGCACCCCGGAACAGGGGTCGTACGAGCAGTACTTC	CASTPEQGSYEQYF
-	-	TRBV20-1	TRBJ2-7	TGCAGTGCTAGAGTGGAGGGGACTTACGAGCAGTACTTC	CSARVEGTYEQYF
-	-	TRBV16	TRBJ2-7	TGTGCCAGCAGCCAATTATATTCCCGAGGCGACGAGCAGTACTTC	CASSQLYSRGDEQYF
many	-	TRBV28	TRBJ1-2	TGTGCCAGCAGTTTGGTGGGAGTAACTGGCTACACCTTC	CASSLVGVTGYTF
many	TRBD1	TRBV12-3/TRBV12-4	TRBJ2-1	TGTGCCAGCAGTCAACAGGGGGAGCCTCGGGGTGAGCAGTTCTTC	CASSQQGEPRGEQFF
-	-	TRBV11-3	TRBJ2-1	TGTGCCAGCAGTGGGTACTACAATGAGCAGTTCTTC	CASSGYYNEQFF